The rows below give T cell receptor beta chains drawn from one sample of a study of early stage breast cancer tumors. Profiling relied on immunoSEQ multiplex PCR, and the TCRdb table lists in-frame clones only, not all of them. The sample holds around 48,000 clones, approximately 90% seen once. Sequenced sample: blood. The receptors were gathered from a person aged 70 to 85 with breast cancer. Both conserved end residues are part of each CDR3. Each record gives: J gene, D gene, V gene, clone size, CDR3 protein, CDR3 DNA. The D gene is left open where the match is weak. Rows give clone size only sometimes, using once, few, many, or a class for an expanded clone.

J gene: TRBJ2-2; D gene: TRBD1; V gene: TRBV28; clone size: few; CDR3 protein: CASSQQGPAGELFF; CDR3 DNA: TGTGCCAGCAGTCAACAGGGGCCGGCCGGGGAGCTGTTTTTT
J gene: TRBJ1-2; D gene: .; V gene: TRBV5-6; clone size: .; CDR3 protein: CASSFPGNYGYTF; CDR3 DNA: TGTGCCAGCAGCTTCCCAGGGAACTATGGCTACACCTTC
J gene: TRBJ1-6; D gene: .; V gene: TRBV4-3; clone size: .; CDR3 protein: CASSQTGTANSPLHF; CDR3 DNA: TGCGCCAGCAGCCAGACGGGTACGGCAAATTCACCCCTCCACTTT
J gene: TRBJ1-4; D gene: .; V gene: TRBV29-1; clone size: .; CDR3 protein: CSVLDQADEKLFF; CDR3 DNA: TGCAGCGTTCTCGACCAGGCCGATGAAAAACTGTTTTTT
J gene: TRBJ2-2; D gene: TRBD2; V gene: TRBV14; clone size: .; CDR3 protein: CASSLTQRWGGRELFF; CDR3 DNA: TGTGCCAGCAGCCTTACCCAGAGGTGGGGAGGGCGGGAGCTGTTTTTT
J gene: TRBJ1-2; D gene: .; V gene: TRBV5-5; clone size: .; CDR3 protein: CASSLSGGANYGYTF; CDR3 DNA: TGTGCCAGCAGCTTGAGTGGAGGGGCTAACTATGGCTACACCTTC
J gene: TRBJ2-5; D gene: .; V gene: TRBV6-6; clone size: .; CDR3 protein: CASRVPDRETQYF; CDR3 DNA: TGTGCCAGCAGGGTCCCGGACAGAGAGACCCAGTACTTC
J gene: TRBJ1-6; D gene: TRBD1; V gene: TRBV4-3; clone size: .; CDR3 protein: CASSQGGPGQGVSYNSPLHF; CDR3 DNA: TGCGCCAGCAGCCAAGGCGGGCCGGGACAGGGAGTATCCTATAATTCACCCCTCCACTTT
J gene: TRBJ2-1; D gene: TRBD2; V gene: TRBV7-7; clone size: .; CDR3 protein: CASSARLGGGDEQFF; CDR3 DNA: TGTGCCAGCAGCGCACGATTGGGGGGGGGAGATGAGCAGTTCTTC
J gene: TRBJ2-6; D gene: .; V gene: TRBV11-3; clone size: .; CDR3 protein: CASRVQGWNSGANVLTF; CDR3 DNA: TGTGCCAGCAGGGTTCAGGGTTGGAACTCTGGGGCCAACGTCCTGACTTTC
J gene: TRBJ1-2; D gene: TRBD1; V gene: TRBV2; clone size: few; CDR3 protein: CASRVTGGPYGYTF; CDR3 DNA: TGTGCCAGCAGGGTGACAGGGGGACCCTATGGCTACACCTTC